These T cell receptor beta chains were read from a single sample in a study of identifying expanded T cells in peripheral blood. The protocol was immunoSEQ multiplex PCR, while the TCRdb copy is restricted to in-frame clones and leaves out a portion. Of approximately 110,000 clones in the sample, around 89% were seen once. Sequencing was carried out using blood. The receptors come from a person between 18 and 75 years old in good health. Both conserved end residues are part of each CDR3. The D gene is left open where the match is weak. Some rows have no size entry. The others give once, few or many, or a class for an expanded clone.

>TRBJ1-4|-|TRBV7-2|-
CASSLGAEGKLFF
TGTGCCAGCAGCTTAGGTGCGGAAGGGAAACTGTTTTTT
>TRBJ1-6|-|TRBV30|-
CAWSAGESYNSPLHF
TGTGCCTGGAGTGCAGGGGAATCCTATAATTCACCCCTCCACTTT
>TRBJ2-3|-|TRBV25-1|TRBD2
CASSASLGLGTDTQYF
TGTGCCAGCAGTGCGTCCCTGGGACTAGGCACAGATACGCAGTATTTT
>TRBJ2-5|-|TRBV5-6|-
CASSSGGQETQYF
TGTGCCAGCAGCTCAGGGGGGCAAGAGACCCAGTACTTC
>TRBJ2-5|-|TRBV20-1|-
CSAPRMGTQYF
TGCAGTGCGCCTCGGATGGGGACCCAGTACTTC
>TRBJ1-2|-|TRBV7-2|-
CASSLGWPDSFYGYTF
TGTGCCAGCAGCTTGGGTTGGCCGGATTCGTTCTATGGCTACACCTTC
>TRBJ2-7|-|TRBV7-6|-
CASSLGGRFEQYF
TGTGCCAGCAGCTTAGGAGGGAGATTCGAGCAGTACTTC
>TRBJ2-7|-|TRBV5-1|TRBD2
CASSLVSGGPGSYEQYF
TGCGCCAGCAGCTTGGTTAGCGGGGGGCCCGGCTCCTACGAGCAGTACTTC
>TRBJ2-7|few|TRBV5-4|-
CASRGGSLREQYF
TGTGCCAGCAGAGGGGGGAGTTTAAGAGAGCAGTACTTC
>TRBJ1-1|-|TRBV28|-
CASSFNARETEAFF
TGTGCCAGCAGTTTCAACGCCCGGGAGACTGAAGCTTTCTTT
>TRBJ2-6|few|TRBV6-1|-
CASSEDAGSGANVLTF
TGTGCCAGCAGTGAAGACGCGGGGTCTGGGGCCAACGTCCTGACTTTC
>TRBJ1-5|-|TRBV19|-
CASTALPSYSNQPQHF
TGTGCCAGTACCGCCCTACCAAGTTATAGCAATCAGCCCCAGCATTTT
>TRBJ2-7|-|TRBV6-1|-
CASLRTTYEQYF
TGTGCCAGCCTTCGTACTACCTACGAGCAGTACTTC
>TRBJ2-7|-|TRBV7-9|TRBD1
CASRPRQGYEQYF
TGTGCCAGCCGGCCGAGACAGGGCTACGAGCAGTACTTC
>TRBJ2-3|once|TRBV6-5|TRBD2
CASSRAGGGTDTQYF
TGTGCCAGCAGCCGAGCGGGGGGAGGCACAGATACGCAGTATTTT
>TRBJ1-6|few|TRBV6-5|-
CASSYSGVGNSPLHF
TGTGCCAGCAGTTACAGCGGGGTGGGGAATTCACCCCTCCACTTT
>TRBJ1-2|-|TRBV7-9|-
CASSLSDGNYGYTF
TGTGCCAGCAGCTTAAGTGACGGAAACTATGGCTACACCTTC
>TRBJ1-2|-|TRBV15|TRBD1
CATSPRTGAAYGYTF
TGTGCCACCAGTCCGAGGACAGGGGCTGCATATGGCTACACCTTC
>TRBJ1-5|-|TRBV9|-
CASSGTGRGQPQHF
TGTGCCAGCAGCGGAACGGGTCGGGGTCAGCCCCAGCATTTT
>TRBJ1-3|-|TRBV7-2|-
CASSSVPPRLHSGNTIYF
TGTGCCAGCAGCTCCGTCCCCCCTAGACTACACTCTGGAAACACCATATATTTT
>TRBJ2-1|-|TRBV5-4|-
CASSLAVENEQFF
TGTGCCAGCAGCTTGGCCGTGGAGAATGAGCAGTTCTTC
>TRBJ2-3|-|TRBV7-9|TRBD2
CASSFMSGGRVGDTQYF
TGTGCCAGCAGCTTTATGAGCGGGGGGCGAGTGGGAGATACGCAGTATTTT
>TRBJ2-6|-|TRBV6-1|-
CASSETDSSGANVLTF
TGTGCCAGCAGTGAAACGGATAGCTCTGGGGCCAACGTCCTGACTTTC
>TRBJ1-3|-|TRBV29-1|-
CSVLKGSGNTIYF
TGCAGCGTTCTGAAAGGCTCTGGAAACACCATATATTTT
>TRBJ1-6|-|TRBV21-1|-
CASSILAGGSYNSPLHF
TGTGCCAGCAGCATTTTGGCAGGGGGCTCCTATAATTCACCCCTCCACTTT
>TRBJ2-7|-|TRBV7-2|-
CASSKKTGGEQYF
TGTGCCAGCAGCAAGAAGACAGGAGGGGAGCAGTACTTC
>TRBJ1-1|-|TRBV5-1|-
CASSLATNDGGRAFF
TGCGCCAGCAGCTTGGCCACAAACGACGGGGGGCGAGCTTTCTTT
>TRBJ2-7|-|TRBV7-9|-
CASSLSRSYEQYF
TGTGCCAGCAGCTTAAGCCGGTCCTACGAGCAGTACTTC
>TRBJ1-2|-|TRBV10-3|TRBD1
CAISNPLDFGTGDGYTF
TGTGCCATCAGTAACCCTTTGGATTTCGGGACAGGGGATGGCTACACCTTC
>TRBJ2-7|-|TRBV18|TRBD2
CASSPPGSAGGPQYEQYF
TGTGCCAGCTCACCACCGGGTTCGGCGGGGGGGCCGCAATACGAGCAGTACTTC
>TRBJ1-1|few|TRBV6-5|TRBD1
CASSYSRQGGTEAFF
TGTGCCAGCAGTTACTCCCGACAGGGGGGCACTGAAGCTTTCTTT
>TRBJ1-6|once|TRBV18|TRBD1
CASSPTSGTAIYSPLHF
TGTGCCAGCTCACCCACTAGCGGGACAGCAATTTATTCACCCCTCCACTTT
>TRBJ1-2|-|TRBV7-2|-
CASSLEQGSGYTF
TGTGCCAGCAGTCTTGAACAGGGAAGTGGCTACACCTTC
>TRBJ2-7|once|TRBV5-5|-
CASSLQISYEQYF
TGTGCCAGCAGCTTACAAATTTCCTACGAGCAGTACTTC
>TRBJ1-1|-|TRBV7-9|-
CASSPHVRWSSGTEAFF
TGTGCCAGCAGCCCACACGTACGTTGGAGTTCGGGCACTGAAGCTTTCTTT
>TRBJ2-3|-|TRBV7-9|-
CASSLAGGGPTDTQYF
TGTGCCAGCAGCTTAGCGGGTGGGGGGCCCACAGATACGCAGTATTTT
>TRBJ1-5|-|TRBV4-1|-
CASSQDGGFGQPQHF
TGCGCCAGCAGCCAAGACGGAGGGTTCGGTCAGCCCCAGCATTTT
>TRBJ1-5|once|TRBV13|-
CASSLRPPPTQHF
TGTGCCAGCAGCTTAAGGCCACCGCCAACCCAGCATTTT
>TRBJ1-2|-|TRBV6-1|-
CASSESGQNYGYTF
TGTGCCAGCAGTGAGTCGGGTCAGAACTATGGCTACACCTTC
>TRBJ1-1|-|TRBV6-6|-
CASSSQGNTEAFF
TGTGCCAGCAGTTCACAGGGGAACACTGAAGCTTTCTTT
>TRBJ1-4|-|TRBV29-1|-
CSVGRGLGEKLFF
TGCAGCGTTGGGCGGGGTCTGGGTGAAAAACTGTTTTTT
>TRBJ2-3|-|TRBV5-5|-
CASSLTGGRTDTQYF
TGTGCCAGCAGCTTGACCGGGGGCCGCACAGATACGCAGTATTTT
>TRBJ2-5|-|TRBV18|-
CASSYGYLQETQYF
TGTGCCAGCTCATATGGCTACCTTCAAGAGACCCAGTACTTC